One sample yielded the 2 T cell receptor beta chains listed below, sequenced in a study of blood T cell repertoires in COVID-19. The method was immunoSEQ multiplex PCR; TCRdb's version includes in-frame clones alone and lacks a portion of them. The sample carries approximately 160,000 clones, over 75% recorded once. The sequencing sample was made of peripheral blood. These receptors were taken from a man aged 65 to 85 with acute or convalescent COVID-19.

The chain joins TRBV7-2 to TRBJ2-3; possible D gene TRBD2, 6 bases. CDR3 length equals 16 residues. Germline V lookup: CDR1 SGHTA, CDR2 FQGNSA. Between the trimmed V and J ends, which lost 2 bases and 0 bases, there was a span of 12 bases. Here the CDR3 reads CASSLLGGTSTDTQYF. CDR3 bases: TGTGCCAGCAGCTTACTTGGCGGGACCAGCACAGATACGCAGTATTTT. The whole variable domain, filled in from reference TRBV7-2 and TRBJ2-3, reads GAGVSQSPSNKVTEKGKDVELRCDPISGHTALYWYRQSLGQGLEFLIYFQGNSAPDKSGLPSDRFSAERTGGSVSTLTIQRTQQEDSAVYLCASSLLGGTSTDTQYFGPGTRLTVL.

The CDR3 is CASNVQGDPFEKLFF. DNA for the CDR3: TGTGCCAGCAACGTACAGGGGGACCCATTTGAAAAACTGTTTTTT. The chain joins TRBV2 to TRBJ1-4; the match to TRBD1 covers 8 bases. The CDR3 contains 15 residues. The germline V gene has CDR1 SNHLY and CDR2 FYNNEI. The V gene end was trimmed by 7 bases and the J gene end by 7 bases; junction bases not matched to a gene: 11.